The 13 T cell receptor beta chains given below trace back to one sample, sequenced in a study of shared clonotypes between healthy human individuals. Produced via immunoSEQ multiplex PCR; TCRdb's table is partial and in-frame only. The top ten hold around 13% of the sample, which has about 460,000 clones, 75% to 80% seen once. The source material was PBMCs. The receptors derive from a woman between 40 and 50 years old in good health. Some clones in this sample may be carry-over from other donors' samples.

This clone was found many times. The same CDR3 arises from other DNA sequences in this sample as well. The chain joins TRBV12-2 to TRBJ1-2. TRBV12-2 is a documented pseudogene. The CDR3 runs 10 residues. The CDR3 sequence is CASRFRGYTF. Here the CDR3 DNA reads TGTGCAAGTCGCTTTCGAGGCTACACCTTC.

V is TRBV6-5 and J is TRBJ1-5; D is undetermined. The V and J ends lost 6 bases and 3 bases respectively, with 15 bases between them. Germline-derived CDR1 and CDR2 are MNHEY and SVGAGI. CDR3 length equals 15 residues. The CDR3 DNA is TGTGCCAGCAGCCCACTCCCAGGTACCAATCAGCCCCAGCATTTT. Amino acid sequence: CASSPLPGTNQPQHF.

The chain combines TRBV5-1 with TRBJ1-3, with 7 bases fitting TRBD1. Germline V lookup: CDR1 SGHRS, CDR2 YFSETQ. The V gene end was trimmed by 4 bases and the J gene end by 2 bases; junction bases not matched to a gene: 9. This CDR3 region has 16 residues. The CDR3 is CASSLLQGSAGNTIYF. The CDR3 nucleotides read TGCGCCAGCAGCCTTTTACAGGGGAGTGCTGGAAACACCATATATTTT.

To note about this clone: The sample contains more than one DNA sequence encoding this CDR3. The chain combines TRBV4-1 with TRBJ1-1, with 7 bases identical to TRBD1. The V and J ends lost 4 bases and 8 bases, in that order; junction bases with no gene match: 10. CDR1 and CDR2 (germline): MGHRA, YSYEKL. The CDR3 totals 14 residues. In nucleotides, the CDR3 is TGCGCCAGCAGCCGACGGGACAGTAGCACCGAAGCTTTCTTT. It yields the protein CASSRRDSSTEAFF.

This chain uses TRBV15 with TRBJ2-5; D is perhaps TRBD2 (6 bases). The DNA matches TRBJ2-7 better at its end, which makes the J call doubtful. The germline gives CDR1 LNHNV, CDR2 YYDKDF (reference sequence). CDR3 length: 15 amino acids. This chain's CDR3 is CATSRGGTGFYEQYF. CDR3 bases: TGTGCCACCAGCAGAGGGGGGACTGGATTCTACGAGCAGTACTTC.

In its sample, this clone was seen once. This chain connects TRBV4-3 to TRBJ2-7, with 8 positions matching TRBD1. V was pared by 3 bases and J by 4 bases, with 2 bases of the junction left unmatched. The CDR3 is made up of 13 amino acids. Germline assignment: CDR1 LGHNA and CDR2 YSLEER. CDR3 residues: CASSHDRGYEQYF. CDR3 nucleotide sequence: TGCGCCAGCAGCCACGACAGGGGTTACGAGCAGTACTTC.

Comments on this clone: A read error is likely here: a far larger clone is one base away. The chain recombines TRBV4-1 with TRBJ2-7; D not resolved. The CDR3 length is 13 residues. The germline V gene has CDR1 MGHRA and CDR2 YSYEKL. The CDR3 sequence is CASSQVGGYGQYF. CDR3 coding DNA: TGCGCCAGCAGCCAAGTAGGTGGCTACGGGCAGTACTTC.

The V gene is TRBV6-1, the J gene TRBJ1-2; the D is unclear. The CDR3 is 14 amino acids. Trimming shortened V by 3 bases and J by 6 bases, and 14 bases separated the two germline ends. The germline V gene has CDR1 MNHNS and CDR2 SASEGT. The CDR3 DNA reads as TGTGCCAGCAGTGACAGAATTGAATTTGATGGCTACACCTTC. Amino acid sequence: CASSDRIEFDGYTF.

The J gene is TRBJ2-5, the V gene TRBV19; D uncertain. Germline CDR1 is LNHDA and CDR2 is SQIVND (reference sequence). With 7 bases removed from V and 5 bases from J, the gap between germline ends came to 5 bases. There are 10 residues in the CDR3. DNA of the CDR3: TGTGCCAGTACGTCGGAGACCCAGTACTTC. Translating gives CASTSETQYF.

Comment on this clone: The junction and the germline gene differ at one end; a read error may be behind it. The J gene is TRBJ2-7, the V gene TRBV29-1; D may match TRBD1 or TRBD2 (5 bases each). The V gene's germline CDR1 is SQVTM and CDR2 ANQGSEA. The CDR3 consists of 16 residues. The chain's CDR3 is CSIDLSIPGRTYGQYF. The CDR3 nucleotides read TGCAGCATTGACTTATCGATTCCGGGACGAACTTACGGGCAGTACTTC.

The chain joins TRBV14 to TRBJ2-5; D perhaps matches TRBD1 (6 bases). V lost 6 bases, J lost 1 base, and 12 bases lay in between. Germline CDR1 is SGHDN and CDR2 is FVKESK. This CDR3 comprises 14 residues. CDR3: CASSRIRGQETQYF. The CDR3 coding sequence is TGTGCCAGCAGTCGAATCAGGGGCCAAGAGACCCAGTACTTC.

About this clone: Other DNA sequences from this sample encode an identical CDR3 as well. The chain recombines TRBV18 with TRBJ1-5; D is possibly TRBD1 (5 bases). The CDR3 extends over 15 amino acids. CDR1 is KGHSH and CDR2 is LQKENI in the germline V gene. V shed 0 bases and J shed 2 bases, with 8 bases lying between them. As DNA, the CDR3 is TGTGCCAGCTCACCACCTTCGGGGGGCAATCAGCCCCAGCATTTT. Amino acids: CASSPPSGGNQPQHF.

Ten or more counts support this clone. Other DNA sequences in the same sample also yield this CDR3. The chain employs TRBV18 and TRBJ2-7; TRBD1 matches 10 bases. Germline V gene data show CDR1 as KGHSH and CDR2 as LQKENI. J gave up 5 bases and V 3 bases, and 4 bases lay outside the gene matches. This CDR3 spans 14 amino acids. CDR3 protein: CASSPMTGGDEQYF. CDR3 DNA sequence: TGTGCCAGCTCACCTATGACAGGGGGCGACGAGCAGTACTTC.